Sequencing of this TCR beta chain was carried out in a study of T-cell memory formation after mild COVID-19. Study in general: TCR clusters were mostly confined to one donor each. Points from the study as a whole: The pre-infection memory compartment contained some responding clones, suggesting cross-reactive memory joined. CM and EM subsets held most contracting CD4+ clones; EMRA held CD8+ ones.

This clonotype has just a few counts. What it binds is unknown. Employing constant-segment primers, 5'RACE generated TCR alpha and TCR beta cDNA libraries bearing sample barcodes and UMIs. TCRdb independently ran MiXCR on the 5' RACE reads; one entry per CDR3 protein. The sample yields some 350,000 distinct CDR3 sequences, around 13% seen once. The TCR comes from a young man who had mild COVID-19 (a few samples of this study predate the infection). Cell type and time point are not known. Sequenced material: PBMCs or a T cell subset sorted from them (not recorded which).

The DNA for the CDR3 is TGTGCCAGCAGAACCACAGGGGGCAGGGAGACCCAGTACTTC. Translating gives CASRTTGGRETQYF. The V call is TRBV7-2, the J call TRBJ2-5, with 9 bases lining up with TRBD1. Germline loops: CDR1 SGHTA, CDR2 FQGNSA. CDR3 length equals 14 residues. Losses at the gene ends were 6 bases for V and 5 bases for J; bases not matched to a gene: 7. The complete variable domain, with remaining parts taken from reference TRBV7-2 and TRBJ2-5, reads GAGVSQSPSNKVTEKGKDVELRCDPISGHTALYWYRQSLGQGLEFLIYFQGNSAPDKSGLPSDRFSAERTGGSVSTLTIQRTQQEDSAVYLCASRTTGGRETQYFGPGTRLLVL.